This TCR beta chain was sequenced in a study of lymphopenia after photon versus proton radiotherapy. Clones were read by immunoSEQ multiplex PCR, and TCRdb kept only the in-frame ones, dropping some. The data show about 42,000 clones, with around 86% seen just once and around a quarter held by the top ten. Germline values: CDR1 SEHNR, CDR2 FQNEAQ (reference sequence). Trimming pared 1 base from V and 2 bases from J, leaving 6 bases between. This CDR3 comprises 14 residues. About this clone: Antigen unknown. Different DNA sequences within this sample yield the same CDR3.

Broader study findings: Post-nadir diversity loss with photons came from oligoclonal expansion, particularly CD8+ Temra cells. In patients who died, overall survival fell as post-nadir TCR diversity dropped more. Better survival with proton therapy was suggested as possible, not demonstrated. Photon-treated patients lost naive T cells and TCR diversity; proton-treated stayed stable.

The chain couples TRBV7-9 to TRBJ1-5; D is unclear. This sample comprised peripheral blood, obtained from a patient treated with proton-based radiotherapy. This receptor was obtained from a woman in her 70s with pancreatic cancer. The CDR3 bases are TGTGCCAGCAGCTTAGAAGGCCGCAATCAGCCCCAGCATTTT. It is translated as CASSLEGRNQPQHF.